This T cell receptor beta chain comes out of a study of cytomegalovirus exposure and HLA in healthy donors. The study, taken as a whole, reports: Apart from CMV serostatus, no immune exposure information was available.

Comment on this clone: Its antigen is as yet unknown.

The CDR3 totals 14 residues. The germline V gene encodes CDR1 MNHEY and CDR2 SVGAGI. The junction had 3 bases not matched to a gene; V was cut back by 6 bases and J by 0 bases. It was with 60 Vbeta and 13 Jbeta primers that the PCR ran. Generated by immunoSEQ multiplex PCR, the TCRdb table keeps only in-frame clones and is missing some. The table includes more than 90,000 clones, over 65% detected once. This TCR was sampled from a woman between 50 and 59 years old in good health and CMV-seropositive. The chain couples TRBV6-5 to TRBJ1-1; 8 bases are shared with TRBD1. The sequencing input was PBMCs. The CDR3 loop is CASRDRVLNTEAFF. The CDR3 bases are TGTGCCAGCAGGGACAGGGTGTTGAACACTGAAGCTTTCTTT.